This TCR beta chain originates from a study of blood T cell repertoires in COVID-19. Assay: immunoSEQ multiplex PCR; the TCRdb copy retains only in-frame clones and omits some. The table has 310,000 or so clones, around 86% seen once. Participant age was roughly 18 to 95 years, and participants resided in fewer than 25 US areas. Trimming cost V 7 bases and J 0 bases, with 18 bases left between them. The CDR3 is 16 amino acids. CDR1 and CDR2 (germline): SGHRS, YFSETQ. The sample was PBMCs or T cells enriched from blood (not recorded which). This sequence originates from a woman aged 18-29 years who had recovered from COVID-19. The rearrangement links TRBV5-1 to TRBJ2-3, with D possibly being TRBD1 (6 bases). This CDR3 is CASAKGDDTSTDTQYF. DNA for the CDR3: TGCGCCAGCGCTAAGGGGGATGACACTAGCACAGATACGCAGTATTTT.